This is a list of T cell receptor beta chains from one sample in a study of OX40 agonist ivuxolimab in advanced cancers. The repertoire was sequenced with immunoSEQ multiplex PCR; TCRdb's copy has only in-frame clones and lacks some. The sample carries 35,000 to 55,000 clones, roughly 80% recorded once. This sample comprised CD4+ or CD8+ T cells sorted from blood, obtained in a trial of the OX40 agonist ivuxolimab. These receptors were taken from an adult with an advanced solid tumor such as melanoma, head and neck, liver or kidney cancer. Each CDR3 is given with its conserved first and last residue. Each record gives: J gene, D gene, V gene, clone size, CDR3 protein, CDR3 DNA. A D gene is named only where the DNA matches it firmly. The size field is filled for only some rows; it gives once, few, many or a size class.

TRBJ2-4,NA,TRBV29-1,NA,CSVAADSIQYF,TGCAGCGTGGCAGCAGACAGCATTCAGTACTTC
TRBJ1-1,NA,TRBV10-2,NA,CASSESVTGNTEAFF,TGCGCCAGCAGTGAGTCGGTCACAGGGAACACTGAAGCTTTCTTT
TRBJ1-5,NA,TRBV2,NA,CASSPGQRNQPQHF,TGTGCCAGCAGCCCCGGACAGCGCAATCAGCCCCAGCATTTT
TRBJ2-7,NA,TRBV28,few,CASSLSGFGEQYF,TGTGCCAGCAGTTTATCAGGGTTCGGCGAGCAGTACTTC
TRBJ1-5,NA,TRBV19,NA,CASSSDRINQPQHF,TGTGCCAGTAGTTCAGACAGGATCAATCAGCCCCAGCATTTT
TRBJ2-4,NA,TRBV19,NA,CASSMGPRQIDRNIQYF,TGTGCCAGTAGTATGGGTCCACGGCAAATCGATAGAAACATTCAGTACTTC
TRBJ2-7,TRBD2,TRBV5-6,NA,CASTLTSPYEQYF,TGTGCCAGCACCCTGACTAGCCCCTACGAGCAGTACTTC
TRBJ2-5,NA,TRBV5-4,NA,CASSLELENSQETQYF,TGTGCCAGCAGCTTGGAGCTAGAAAACTCTCAAGAGACCCAGTACTTC
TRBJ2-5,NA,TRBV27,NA,CASSSLAVRETQYF,TGTGCCAGCAGTTCATTAGCGGTCAGGGAGACCCAGTACTTC
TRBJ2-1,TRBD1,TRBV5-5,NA,CASSSRGNEQFF,TGTGCCAGCAGCTCCAGGGGGAATGAGCAGTTCTTC
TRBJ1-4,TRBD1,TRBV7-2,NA,CASSFTGQSNEKLFF,TGTGCCAGCAGTTTTACGGGACAGAGTAATGAAAAACTGTTTTTT
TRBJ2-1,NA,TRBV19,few,CASSIKRAGSDNEQFF,TGTGCCAGTAGTATAAAGCGAGCGGGCTCTGACAATGAGCAGTTCTTC
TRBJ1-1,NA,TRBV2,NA,CASSIRDSGTEAFF,TGTGCCAGCAGCATCCGGGACTCGGGCACTGAAGCTTTCTTT
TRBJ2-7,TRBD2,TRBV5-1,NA,CASSPDGLAGYYEQYF,TGCGCCAGCAGCCCTGACGGGCTAGCGGGTTACTACGAGCAGTACTTC
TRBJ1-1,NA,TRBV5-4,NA,CASSSRTGMNTEAFF,TGTGCCAGCAGCTCTCGGACGGGGATGAACACTGAAGCTTTCTTT
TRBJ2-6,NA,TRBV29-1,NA,CSVLDSFSGANVLTF,TGCAGCGTCTTGGACAGCTTCTCTGGGGCCAACGTCCTGACTTTC
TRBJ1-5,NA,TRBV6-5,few,CASSLSPDRNQPQHF,TGTGCCAGCAGCCTTTCTCCGGACAGAAATCAGCCCCAGCATTTT
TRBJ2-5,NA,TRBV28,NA,CASSILVGTQYF,TGTGCCAGCAGTATACTAGTGGGGACCCAGTACTTC
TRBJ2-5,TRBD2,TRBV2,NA,CASRGTSGGETQYF,TGTGCCAGCAGGGGGACTAGCGGTGGGGAGACCCAGTACTTC
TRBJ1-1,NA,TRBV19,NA,CASYEPGRKGNTEAFF,TGTGCCAGTTACGAACCGGGCCGTAAGGGGAACACTGAAGCTTTCTTT
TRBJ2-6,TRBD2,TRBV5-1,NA,CASSLELAGAGANVLTF,TGCGCCAGCAGCTTGGAACTAGCGGGGGCTGGGGCCAACGTCCTGACTTTC
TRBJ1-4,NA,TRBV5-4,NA,CASSLDSANEKLFF,TGTGCCAGCAGTCTGGACAGTGCTAATGAAAAACTGTTTTTT
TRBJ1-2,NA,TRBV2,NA,CASSEYPLNYGYTF,TGTGCCAGCAGTGAATATCCTCTGAACTATGGCTACACCTTC
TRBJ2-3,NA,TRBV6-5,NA,CASSYHSGKDTQYF,TGTGCCAGCAGTTACCACTCAGGGAAAGATACGCAGTATTTT
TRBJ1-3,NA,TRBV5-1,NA,CASSYREGNTIYF,TGCGCCAGCAGCTACAGGGAAGGAAACACCATATATTTT
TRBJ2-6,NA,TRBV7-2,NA,CASSLVGRRSGANVLTF,TGTGCCAGCAGCTTAGTGGGCCGGCGCTCTGGGGCCAACGTCCTGACTTTC
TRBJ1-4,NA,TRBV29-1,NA,CSTSTGPGEKLFF,TGCAGCACCTCCACAGGCCCCGGGGAGAAACTATTTTTT
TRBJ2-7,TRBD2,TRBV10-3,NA,CAASLNLLAENYEQYF,TGTGCCGCCTCCCTAAACCTACTAGCGGAGAACTACGAGCAGTACTTC
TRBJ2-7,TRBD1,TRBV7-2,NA,CASSLGTGPSYEQYF,TGTGCCAGCAGCTTAGGGACAGGGCCCTCCTACGAGCAGTACTTC
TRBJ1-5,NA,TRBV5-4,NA,CASSPGPNQPQHF,TGTGCCAGCAGCCCCGGGCCCAATCAGCCCCAGCATTTT
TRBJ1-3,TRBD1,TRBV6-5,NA,CASRVGQWSGNTIYF,TGTGCCAGCAGAGTGGGACAGTGGTCTGGAAACACCATATATTTT
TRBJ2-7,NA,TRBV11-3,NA,CASSLQAGGSYEQYF,TGTGCCAGCAGCTTACAGGCAGGAGGCTCCTACGAGCAGTACTTC
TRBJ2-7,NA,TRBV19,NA,CASSIRGSDYEQYF,TGTGCCAGTAGTATCCGTGGCTCAGACTACGAGCAGTACTTC
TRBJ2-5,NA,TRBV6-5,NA,CASSRGLQETQYF,TGTGCCAGCAGCAGAGGCCTCCAAGAGACCCAGTACTTC
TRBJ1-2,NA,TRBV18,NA,CASSPDTPNYGYTF,TGTGCCAGCTCACCAGACACCCCTAACTATGGCTACACCTTC
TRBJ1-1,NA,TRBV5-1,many,CASSPAGVFHTEAFF,TGCGCCAGCAGTCCCGCAGGGGTCTTTCACACTGAAGCTTTCTTT
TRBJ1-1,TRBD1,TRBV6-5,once,CASLRGQGVSTEAFF,TGTGCCAGCTTGAGGGGACAGGGAGTGAGCACTGAAGCTTTCTTT
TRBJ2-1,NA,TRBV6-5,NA,CASSYHIQSSYNEQFF,TGTGCCAGCAGTTACCACATCCAGAGCTCCTACAATGAGCAGTTCTTC
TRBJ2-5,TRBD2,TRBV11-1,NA,CASSVRTSGEETQYF,TGTGCCAGCAGCGTACGGACTAGCGGGGAAGAGACCCAGTACTTC
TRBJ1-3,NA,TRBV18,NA,CASSPNELGSGNTIYF,TGTGCCAGCTCACCGAATGAATTGGGCAGTGGAAACACCATATATTTT
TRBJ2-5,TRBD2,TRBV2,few,CASKRERQETQYF,TGTGCCAGCAAGCGGGAACGCCAAGAGACCCAGTACTTC
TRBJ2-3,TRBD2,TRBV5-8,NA,CASSLERGTDTQYF,TGTGCCAGCAGCCTCGAGCGGGGGACAGATACGCAGTATTTT
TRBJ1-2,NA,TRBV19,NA,CASSIPPGRYGYTF,TGTGCCAGTAGTATTCCACCGGGGCGTTATGGCTACACCTTC
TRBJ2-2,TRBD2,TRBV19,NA,CASIGLARYPGELFF,TGTGCCAGTATCGGACTAGCCAGATACCCCGGGGAGCTGTTTTTT
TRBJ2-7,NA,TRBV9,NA,CASSVGQASYEQYF,TGTGCCAGCAGCGTAGGACAGGCCTCCTACGAGCAGTACTTC